This T cell receptor (beta chain) was retrieved from a study of OX40 agonist ivuxolimab in advanced cancers. About this clone itself: No antigen is known for it.

Overall study findings and caveats: At doses 0.1 to 3.0 mg/kg, CD4+ and CD8+ clones expanded.

The CDR3 covers 17 residues. Germline trimming cut 0 bases from V and 5 bases from J; bases unmatched to any gene: 8. CDR1 is SGDLS and CDR2 is YYNGEE in the germline V gene. Libraries were prepared by immunoSEQ multiplex PCR; TCRdb keeps only in-frame clonotypes and omits some of them. The sample carries fewer than 45,000 clones, more than 75% recorded once. The receptor comes from an adult with an advanced solid tumor such as melanoma, head and neck, liver or kidney cancer. The chain links TRBV9 to TRBJ2-2; 9 bases are a match to TRBD1. This specimen was CD4+ or CD8+ T cells sorted from blood, taken in a trial of the OX40 agonist ivuxolimab. CDR3 residues: CASSVVMGQGLTGELFF. CDR3 nucleotides: TGTGCCAGCAGCGTAGTTATGGGACAGGGATTAACCGGGGAGCTGTTTTTT. Together with reference TRBV9 and TRBJ2-2, the CDR3 gives the full variable domain: DSGVTQTPKHLITATGQRVTLRCSPRSGDLSVYWYQQSLDQGLQFLIQYYNGEERAKGNILERFSAQQFPDLHSELNLSSLELGDSALYFCASSVVMGQGLTGELFFGEGSRLTVL.